A single T cell receptor beta chain is shown here with its context. No conserved phenylalanine or tryptophan ends this CDR3, so it is likely a read error. The DNA is omitted, as the CDR3 cannot be located on it reliably, and the CDR3 follows TCRdb's listing. In the source study's methods: Built for papillary thyroid cancer, a distant-metastasis classifier drew on CDR3 differences across clinicopathological groups. MiXCR reprocessed the PCR reads for TCRdb. The V and J calls reflect TCRdb's pipeline rather than the authors' work. The sample shows under 2,500 clones, approximately 24% of them seen only once. This record belongs to a study of metastatic and nonmetastatic thyroid tumors. Study details: Repertoire data that came from the blood and tumor or nodule tissue of malignant and benign thyroid patients were compared.

Among the patients, none had received any treatment before thyroid surgery. The CDR3 region is 8 residues in length, termini included. CDR1 and CDR2 from the germline V gene are SGHRS and YFSETQ. The chain employs TRBV5-1 and TRBJ1-1. The sequence came from a male donor with papillary thyroid cancer or a benign thyroid nodule (not recorded which). Some clones in this sample may be carry-over from other donors' samples. Sequencing was done on a sample of adjacent normal tissue. Here the CDR3 reads CASSLYFL.